This TCR beta chain was captured by sequencing in a study of blood T cells in healthy people across ages. The CDR3 sequence is 13 residues long. The germline V gene encodes CDR1 DFQATT and CDR2 SNEGSKA (reference sequence). V lost 3 bases to trimming and J lost 4 bases; unmatched junction nucleotides: 3. General study results and limits: The long-lived group displayed more naive CD4+ cells, plus higher diversity, than the aged donors did.

A second PCR of about 7 to 12 cycles used a sample-barcoded 5' primer and a J-beta primer mix. TCRdb reprocessed the 5' RACE reads via MiXCR and lists one record per CDR3 protein. The data contain hundreds of thousands of distinct CDR3 sequences, approximately 30% of them singletons. Comments on this clonotype: Its antigen is undetermined.

The receptor comes from a woman at least 80 years old in good health. This sequence joins TRBV20-1 and TRBJ1-1, with TRBD1 identical over 9 bases. What was sequenced was blood. The DNA for the CDR3 is TGCAGTGCTAGTTGGGACAGGGCCACTGAAGCTTTCTTT. Protein product: CSASWDRATEAFF.